Sequencing of this TCR beta chain was carried out in a study of CD8 T cells in Susac syndrome. After extraction with the RNeasy kit, roughly 0.45 to 1 ug of the RNA was reverse transcribed using random hexamers. TCRdb fed the immunoSEQ multiplex PCR reads into MiXCR, producing one record per CDR3 protein. The table includes some 130,000 distinct CDR3 sequences, over 90% detected once. This CDR3 region has 15 residues. Germline values: CDR1 SGDLS, CDR2 YYNGEE. V was cut by 4 bases and J by 8 bases, with 19 bases left in between. The chain links TRBV9 to TRBJ2-1; TRBD2 is a possible D gene (6 bases). Sequencing was carried out using CD8+ T cells from PBMCs. The source of this sequence is a human donor with Susac syndrome. DNA for the CDR3: TGTGCCAGCAGCCAAACCGGGACTCAAGGTGATGAGCAGTTCTTC. Translating it yields CASSQTGTQGDEQFF. The complete variable domain, with remaining parts taken from reference TRBV9 and TRBJ2-1, reads DSGVTQTPKHLITATGQRVTLRCSPRSGDLSVYWYQQSLDQGLQFLIQYYNGEERAKGNILERFSAQQFPDLHSELNLSSLELGDSALYFCASSQTGTQGDEQFFGPGTRLTVL.